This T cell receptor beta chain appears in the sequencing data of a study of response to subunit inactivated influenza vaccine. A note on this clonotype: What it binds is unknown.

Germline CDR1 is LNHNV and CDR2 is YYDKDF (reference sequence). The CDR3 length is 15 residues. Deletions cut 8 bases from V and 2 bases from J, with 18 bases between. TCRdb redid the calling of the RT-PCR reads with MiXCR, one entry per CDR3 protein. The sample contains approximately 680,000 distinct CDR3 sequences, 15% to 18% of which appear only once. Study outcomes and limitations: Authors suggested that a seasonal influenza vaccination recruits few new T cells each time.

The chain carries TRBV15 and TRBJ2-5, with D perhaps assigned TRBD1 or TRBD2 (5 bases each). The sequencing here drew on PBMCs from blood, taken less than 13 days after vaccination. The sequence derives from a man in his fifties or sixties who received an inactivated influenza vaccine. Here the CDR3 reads CATGAAVGDQETQYF. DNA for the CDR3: TGTGCCACCGGGGCCGCGGTGGGGGATCAAGAGACCCAGTACTTC.